Here is one T cell receptor beta chain with its context. Germline V gives CDR1 MNHEY, CDR2 SVGAGI. The CDR3 is made up of 14 amino acids. V was clipped by 4 bases and J by 0 bases, with 9 bases between them. Amplification of TCR beta CDR3 regions was performed using RNA transcripts as template. The HTBI set primed first-round TCR CDR3 RT-PCR. MiXCR, applied by TCRdb to the multiplex PCR reads, yields one record per CDR3 protein. The table shows 450,000 to 650,000 distinct CDR3 sequences, with less than 25% occurring only once. This entry belongs to a study of T cells in Graves' hyperthyroidism and ophthalmopathy.

Input material: blood. This clonotype was sampled from a man aged 18 to 35 with Graves' hyperthyroidism. The gene calls are TRBV6-5 and TRBJ1-1, with unresolved D. Here the CDR3 DNA reads TGTGCCAGCAGTTCTGCCATCGTGAACACTGAAGCTTTCTTT. Amino acids: CASSSAIVNTEAFF.